A selection of T cell receptor beta chains follows, all from one sample in a study of CD8 T cells in ankylosing spondylitis. TCRdb re-derived calls from the 5' RACE reads in MiXCR, one entry per CDR3 protein. The data hold 85,000 to 90,000 distinct CDR3 sequences, with around 30% observed a single time. Sequenced material: blood, either unsorted or a sorted T cell fraction (not recorded which). The receptors come from a male donor with ankylosing spondylitis or in good health (not recorded which). Both conserved end residues are part of each CDR3. Each record gives: clone size, V gene, J gene, D gene, CDR3 protein, CDR3 DNA. The D gene is left open where the match is weak. The listing skips clone size in some rows; elsewhere it reads once, few, many or a size class.

>.|TRBV7-6|TRBJ1-2|.
CASSPLGQAYGYTF
TGTGCCAGCAGCCCCCTGGGGCAGGCCTATGGCTACACCTTC
>few|TRBV7-2|TRBJ2-3|TRBD1
CASSLRGPTDTQYF
TGTGCCAGCAGCTTGAGGGGGCCTACAGATACGCAGTATTTT
>few|TRBV5-1|TRBJ1-1|.
CASSLGQSHTEAFF
TGCGCCAGCAGCTTGGGACAGTCACACACTGAAGCTTTCTTT
>many|TRBV5-1|TRBJ2-7|TRBD2
CASSSDGRISEQYF
TGCGCCAGCAGCTCGGACGGGAGGATCTCCGAGCAGTACTTC
>few|TRBV20-1|TRBJ2-1|.
CSARFPDYNEQFF
TGCAGTGCTAGATTCCCAGACTACAATGAGCAGTTCTTC
>many|TRBV20-1|TRBJ2-5|.
CSASGGRGTQYF
TGCAGTGCTAGTGGGGGGAGAGGGACCCAGTACTTC
>many|TRBV4-1|TRBJ2-5|.
CASSQEILGTQYF
TGCGCCAGCAGCCAAGAAATCCTCGGGACCCAGTACTTC
>few|TRBV7-3|TRBJ2-3|.
CASSFGDTTDTQYF
TGTGCCAGCAGCTTTGGGGACACGACAGATACGCAGTATTTT
>few|TRBV29-1|TRBJ2-5|TRBD1
CSVEVLDRGIETQYF
TGCAGCGTTGAAGTGCTGGACAGGGGCATAGAGACCCAGTACTTC
>.|TRBV5-1|TRBJ2-7|.
CASSLPPEQYF
TGCGCCAGCAGCTTGCCGCCCGAGCAGTACTTC
>.|TRBV6-6|TRBJ1-5|.
CASREQVNQPQHF
TGTGCCAGCAGGGAACAGGTCAATCAGCCCCAGCATTTT
>few|TRBV12-1|TRBJ2-1|.
CASSSYRVFYNEQFF
TGTGCCAGCAGCTCCTACAGGGTATTCTACAATGAGCAGTTCTTC
>.|TRBV18|TRBJ1-2|TRBD1
CASSPITGGEGYTF
TGTGCCAGCTCACCAATAACAGGGGGCGAAGGCTACACCTTC
>.|TRBV7-3|TRBJ2-3|TRBD1
CASSLEDRVQYF
TGTGCCAGCAGCTTAGAGGACAGGGTGCAGTATTTT
>.|TRBV7-9|TRBJ1-1|.
CASSPAAGTEAFF
TGTGCCAGCAGCCCCGCGGCGGGAACTGAAGCTTTCTTT
>.|TRBV10-3|TRBJ2-3|TRBD1
CAISDRDRGTNTDTQYF
TGTGCCATCAGTGACCGTGACAGGGGGACAAACACAGATACGCAGTATTTT
>few|TRBV7-6|TRBJ2-1|.
CASSTRSPGSGNEQFF
TGTGCCAGCAGCACTCGGTCCCCCGGTAGTGGCAATGAGCAGTTCTTC
>.|TRBV6-5|TRBJ2-5|.
CASSPKGETQYF
TGTGCCAGCAGCCCCAAAGGGGAGACCCAGTACTTC
>few|TRBV5-1|TRBJ2-7|TRBD1
CASSSGTGDYEQYF
TGCGCCAGCAGCTCCGGGACAGGGGACTACGAGCAGTACTTC
>.|TRBV10-3|TRBJ2-5|.
CAISESSSVLALETQYF
TGTGCCATCAGTGAGTCGAGTAGTGTCCTCGCGTTGGAGACCCAGTACTTC
>.|TRBV5-1|TRBJ2-3|.
CASSFPQGNTDTQYF
TGCGCCAGCAGCTTCCCTCAGGGGAACACAGATACGCAGTATTTT
>many|TRBV5-1|TRBJ2-5|.
CASSFGGEETQYF
TGCGCCAGCAGCTTTGGCGGGGAAGAGACCCAGTACTTC
>.|TRBV5-5|TRBJ2-1|TRBD2
CASSSSGGFYNEQFF
TGTGCCAGCAGCAGTAGCGGGGGGTTCTACAATGAGCAGTTCTTC